The rows below give T cell receptor beta chains drawn from one sample of a study of molecular identifiers for immune sequencing clone quantification. In TCRdb, the PCR reads were re-called with MiXCR into one record per CDR3 protein. This table holds 40,000 to 45,000 distinct CDR3 sequences, roughly 19% found once. The sample consisted of naive CD8+ T cells from blood, with Jurkat cell RNA spiked in. The receptor source for this set is a human donor in good health. Some libraries in this study had Jurkat cell RNA spiked in. Each CDR3 is given with its conserved first and last residue. The D gene is left open where the match is weak. The size entry is marked missing in some rows and otherwise reads once, few, many or a size class.

DNA | CDR3 | D | V | size | J
TGTGCCATCAGTGAGCCCGGGGATGATTACGAGCAGTACTTC | CAISEPGDDYEQYF | NA | TRBV10-3 | many | TRBJ2-7
TGTGCCAGCAGCCAAGATCTCATCGTTACCCTAGCGGGGCACGCAGATACGCAGTATTTT | CASSQDLIVTLAGHADTQYF | TRBD2 | TRBV3-1 | NA | TRBJ2-3
TGTGCCAGCACCTCGTCAGGGGACAACCCCAGCTCCTACAATGAGCAGTTCTTC | CASTSSGDNPSSYNEQFF | NA | TRBV7-9 | few | TRBJ2-1
TGTGCCAGCAGCATGTCTGCCCGGTCGGGCTACGAGCAGTACTTC | CASSMSARSGYEQYF | NA | TRBV12-3/TRBV12-4 | many | TRBJ2-7
TGCAGCGTTGAAGATGGAGGATACACTGAAGCTTTCTTT | CSVEDGGYTEAFF | NA | TRBV29-1 | NA | TRBJ1-1
TGCAGTGCTAGAGATCTGGACGGGCGTCTAGCGGGAGGTGATTGGACCGGGGAGCTGTTTTTT | CSARDLDGRLAGGDWTGELFF | TRBD2 | TRBV20-1 | many | TRBJ2-2
TGCAGTGCTAGATTAGAGGGGGAGGGCCCGGATACGCAGTATTTT | CSARLEGEGPDTQYF | NA | TRBV20-1 | many | TRBJ2-3
TGCGCCAGCAGCCAAGGCGGTGGTGGGTGGACTGAAGCTTTCTTT | CASSQGGGGWTEAFF | NA | TRBV4-1 | NA | TRBJ1-1
TGTGCCAGCAGTGCTGTGGACAGGAACACCGGGGAGCTGTTTTTT | CASSAVDRNTGELFF | NA | TRBV9 | many | TRBJ2-2
TGTGCCACCAGTGACCAGGATGGAGGTGAAAAACTGTTTTTT | CATSDQDGGEKLFF | NA | TRBV24-1 | many | TRBJ1-4
TGTGCCAGCAGTTACTCAGACCCCTCGGGGGACGAGCAGTACTTC | CASSYSDPSGDEQYF | NA | TRBV6-5 | once | TRBJ2-7
TGTGCCAGCAGTTTACTAGCGAGAGCCAAAAACATTCAGTACTTC | CASSLLARAKNIQYF | NA | TRBV28 | many | TRBJ2-4
TGTGCCAGTAGTACCCAACGGACAGGATCTTACGAGCAGTACTTC | CASSTQRTGSYEQYF | TRBD1 | TRBV19 | many | TRBJ2-7